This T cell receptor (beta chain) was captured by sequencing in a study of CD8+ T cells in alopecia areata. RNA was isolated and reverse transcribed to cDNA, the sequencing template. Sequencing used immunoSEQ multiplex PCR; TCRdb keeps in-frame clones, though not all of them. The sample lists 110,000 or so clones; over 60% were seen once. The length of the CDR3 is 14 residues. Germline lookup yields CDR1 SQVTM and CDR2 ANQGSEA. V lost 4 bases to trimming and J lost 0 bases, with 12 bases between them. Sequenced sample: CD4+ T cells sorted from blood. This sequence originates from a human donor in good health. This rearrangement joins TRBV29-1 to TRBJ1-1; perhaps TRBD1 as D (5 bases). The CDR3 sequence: CSVGSGNMNTEAFF. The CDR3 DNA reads TGCAGCGTTGGGTCAGGGAACATGAACACTGAAGCTTTCTTT.